The entry below gives a single T cell receptor beta chain sequence along with its context. This clonotype was seen a handful of times. No cognate antigen has been identified for it. Nothing much larger sits one base from this clone, and base qualities are not available. This entry belongs to a study of post-analysis software for immune sequencing data (dated by TCRdb to between 2015 and 2017). Study-wide context: Relapsing-remitting, secondary progressive and progressive-relapsing multiple sclerosis were recorded as disease courses, and subtype annotation was lacking for some patients. The patient repertoires were compared against 11 previously published healthy control repertoires obtained from donors aged roughly 6 to 25 years. A subset of samples was prepared in parallel using single-end sample barcoding, then pooled and co-amplified after Illumina adapter ligation.

TCR beta repertoires were profiled from peripheral blood of 10 to 15 young patients with multiple sclerosis to demonstrate the VDJtools post-analysis software. The patients with multiple sclerosis were children and adolescents between about 6 and 17 years of age. From its cysteine to its phenylalanine, the CDR3 spans 13 amino acids. The kept DNA is CDR3 alone, 39 bases in frame from the first base. V sheds 8 bases and J sheds 8 bases, leaving 15 bases between their ends. Library preparation employed PCR. The data were produced on an Illumina HiSeq 2500. To reduce PCR and sequencing biases, unique molecular identifiers were incorporated into the TCR beta cDNA libraries. Some 500,000 cDNA molecules were obtained per 1 to 10 million input T cells, so each molecule approximated one T cell. The patient libraries were prepared and sequenced using the same protocol as the earlier healthy control dataset. Samples belonging to the same batch were prepared together, multiplexed and sequenced on a shared HiSeq lane. From the authors' description of their analysis: MIGEC handled the raw barcoded reads, throwing out single-read molecular identifier groups before consensus assembly and CDR3 extraction. VDJtools was used for post-analysis of the clonotype tables, and diversity was normalized by down-sampling every dataset to the size of the smallest sample. To correct batch-related cross-sample contamination, repertoire overlap clustering matched CDR3 amino acid sequences but not nucleotide sequences. TCRdb applied fastp at Q25 and MiXCR to the public reads, then kept only in-frame beta chains. Rows with one shared CDR3 protein collapse into an entry with the most common genes and DNA. The V and J calls here are based on TCRdb, not the publication. Present in this sample are hundreds of thousands of distinct CDR3 sequences, about 60% of which were seen just once. The ten largest clones add up to about 11% of the sample.

The investigation overall reported the following: Significantly lower normalized Chao1 diversity was found in multiple sclerosis patients than in controls, suggesting substantial peripheral T-cell clonal expansion. The multiple sclerosis patient group was slightly younger than the control group. Patients showed significantly higher frequencies than controls for roughly five TRBV segments, among them TRBV5-6, TRBV5-1 and TRBV20-1. Strong co-clustering of samples prepared in the same batch was shown by direct clustering with F measure, prompting a batch-effect correction.

The sequenced sample was blood. This TCR was recovered from a girl aged 2 to 10 with multiple sclerosis. The chain links TRBV12-3 or TRBV12-4 with TRBJ1-4, with the D gene not clear enough to name. The DNA reads as follows: TGTGCCAGCGGGCCCGGTACTACAGAAAAACTGTTTTTT. Its protein is CASGPGTTEKLFF.